The 5 T cell receptor beta chains below all came from one sample that was sequenced in a study of cytomegalovirus exposure and HLA in healthy donors. The primer mix had 60 Vbeta and 13 Jbeta primers. The table came from immunoSEQ multiplex PCR; TCRdb's copy has only in-frame clones and leaves some out. The sample lists under 150,000 clones; 60% to 80% were seen once. Sequenced material: PBMCs. These receptors came from a woman in her 30s in good health and CMV-seropositive.

The V call is TRBV29-1, the J call TRBJ2-1, with 9 positions matching TRBD2. Germline trimming cut 6 bases from V and 6 bases from J; bases unmatched to any gene: 9. The CDR3 is 14 residues long. Per germline, CDR1 SQVTM and CDR2 ANQGSEA. CDR3 sequence (DNA): TGCAGCGTCCCCCAGGCTAGCGGGATCAATGAGCAGTTCTTC. It encodes CSVPQASGINEQFF.

The chain employs TRBV19 and TRBJ1-2, with 11 bases fitting TRBD1. J lost 5 bases, V lost 5 bases, and 10 bases had no gene match. Germline V CDR1 and CDR2: LNHDA, SQIVND (reference sequence). The CDR3 is 16 amino acids. The CDR3 is CASSARDRGSIYGYTF. The CDR3 DNA reads TGTGCCAGTAGTGCCCGGGACAGGGGGTCCATATATGGCTACACCTTC.

The gene calls are TRBV28 and TRBJ1-5; 8 bases line up with TRBD1. In germline, CDR1 is MDHEN, CDR2 SYDVKM. J gave up 9 bases and V 6 bases, and 10 bases lay outside the gene matches. The length of the CDR3 is 14 residues. The CDR3 sequence: CASRIEQGVGPQHF. The CDR3 region has the DNA TGTGCCAGCAGGATTGAACAGGGGGTAGGGCCCCAGCATTTT.

This clone turned up a few times. The V call is TRBV5-4, the J call TRBJ1-1; no clear D. Germline V gene data show CDR1 as SGHNT and CDR2 as YYREEE (reference sequence). Trimming pared 4 bases from V and 4 bases from J, leaving 17 bases between. The CDR3 consists of 15 residues. DNA for the CDR3: TGTGCCAGCAGCATGATGGCTGGGGAGGGCACTGAAGCTTTCTTT. This codes for CASSMMAGEGTEAFF.

The chain combines TRBV6-5 with TRBJ2-5, with TRBD1 as a possible D gene (5 bases). The DNA end is a closer match to TRBJ2-7, so the J assignment may be wrong. Germline CDR1 reads MNHEY; CDR2 reads SVGAGI. The CDR3 is made up of 15 amino acids. Written as DNA, the CDR3 is TGTGCCAGCAGTTCTTTCGACAGATGGGGCTACGAGCAGTACTTC. Its protein is CASSSFDRWGYEQYF.